One and the same sample provided the 26 T cell receptor beta chains below, sequenced in a study of CD8+ T cells in alopecia areata. cDNA prepared by RNA extraction and subsequent reverse transcription served as the template for sequencing. Clones were read by immunoSEQ multiplex PCR, and TCRdb kept only the in-frame ones, dropping some. The sample yields 150,000 to 250,000 clones, 55% to 70% seen once. The sample's treatment: oral pan-JAK inhibitor, 5-10 mg twice daily. This specimen was CD4+ T cells sorted from blood, taken at week 4, from a patient treated with tofacitinib. These receptors originate from a human donor with alopecia areata.

The gene calls are TRBV29-1 and TRBJ2-7; D not resolved. The germline V and J ends were trimmed by 4 bases and 4 bases, with 11 bases remaining between them. CDR3 length equals 12 residues. Germline CDR1 and CDR2: SQVTM and ANQGSEA. CDR3 sequence: CSVAPKGYEQYF. CDR3 bases: TGCAGCGTTGCGCCGAAGGGATACGAGCAGTACTTC.

The chain employs TRBV30 and TRBJ2-7; D gene ambiguous. The CDR3 spans 14 residues. V was shortened by 3 bases and J by 4 bases, with 16 bases between the two germline ends. Germline V gene lookup returns CDR1 GTSNPN and CDR2 SVGIG (reference sequence). CDR3 sequence: CAWSPPRAPYEQYF. CDR3 sequence (DNA): TGTGCCTGGAGCCCTCCCCGGGCCCCATACGAGCAGTACTTC. Variable domain in full (rest from reference TRBV30 and TRBJ2-7): SQTIHQWPATLVQPVGSPLSLECTVEGTSNPNLYWYRQAAGRGLQLLFYSVGIGQISSEVPQNLSASRPQDRQFILSSKKLLLSDSGFYLCAWSPPRAPYEQYFGPGTRLTVT.

J is TRBJ1-1 and V is TRBV2; D perhaps matches TRBD1 (6 bases). Germline V gives CDR1 SNHLY, CDR2 FYNNEI. The germline V and J ends were trimmed by 9 bases and 3 bases, with 14 bases remaining between them. The CDR3 is 13 amino acids. CDR3 residues: CASNEEGDTEAFF. The DNA for the CDR3 is TGTGCCAGTAATGAGGAGGGGGACACTGAAGCTTTCTTT.

The chain uses TRBV29-1 and TRBJ2-4; the D gene is possibly TRBD1 (5 bases). The CDR3 consists of 13 residues. Trimming removed 6 bases at V and 2 bases at J, with 11 bases between. Germline V lookup: CDR1 SQVTM, CDR2 ANQGSEA. The CDR3 protein is CSVGPLTKNIQYF. The CDR3 coding sequence is TGCAGCGTGGGGCCCTTGACCAAAAACATTCAGTACTTC.

In this sample, this clone turned up a few times. The J gene is TRBJ2-4, the V gene TRBV7-2; D is uncertain. The germline gives CDR1 SGHTA, CDR2 FQGNSA. Trimming left V 2 bases short and J 6 bases short, with 2 bases between. This CDR3 comprises 11 residues. The CDR3 bases are TGTGCCAGCAGCTTACTAAACATTCAGTACTTC. It translates to CASSLLNIQYF.

This clone is medium-sized (0.01 to 0.1%) in the sample. J is TRBJ2-3 and V is TRBV28, with 10 nucleotides matching TRBD2. Germline V gene data show CDR1 as MDHEN and CDR2 as SYDVKM. The V and J ends lost 7 bases and 14 bases, in that order; junction bases with no gene match: 9. There are 12 residues in the CDR3. The CDR3 nucleotides read TGTGCCAGCACGGCGGGACTAGCGCATTTGTATTTT. It specifies CASTAGLAHLYF.

Note on this clone: One junction end does not reproduce the germline sequence, and a read error may be involved. The chain uses TRBV10-3 and TRBJ1-1; D gene unclear. CDR1 is ENHRY, CDR2 SYGVKD, per germline. The CDR3 loop spans 15 amino acids. In nucleotides, the CDR3 is TGTGTCATCGATCTGAGCCCGACCATGAACACTGAAGCTTTCTTT. The encoded protein is CVIDLSPTMNTEAFF.

This clone was recorded a few times. The chain couples TRBV14 to TRBJ1-2, with 9 bases identical to TRBD1. V gave up 1 base and J gave up 2 bases; unmatched junction bases: 8. CDR1 is SGHDN and CDR2 is FVKESK in the germline V gene. This CDR3 comprises 17 residues. The CDR3 DNA reads TGTGCCAGCAGCCAAGTTTACAGGGGGCAGGTCAACTATGGCTACACCTTC. It is translated as CASSQVYRGQVNYGYTF.

The chain couples TRBV5-1 to TRBJ2-2, with a weak D call TRBD2 (6 bases). The CDR3 sequence is 15 residues long. Germline V gives CDR1 SGHRS, CDR2 YFSETQ. V was shortened by 0 bases and J by 4 bases, with 10 bases between the two germline ends. The CDR3, as DNA: TGCGCCAGCAGCTTGGCGGAGGGACGCACCGGGGAGCTGTTTTTT. It translates to CASSLAEGRTGELFF.

The chain combines TRBV30 with TRBJ1-2, with D perhaps matching TRBD1 (5 bases). Germline-derived CDR1 and CDR2 are GTSNPN and SVGIG (reference sequence). The CDR3 totals 13 residues. Deletions cut 4 bases from V and 2 bases from J, with 11 bases between. This CDR3 reads CAWMEGRNYGYTF. As DNA, the CDR3 is TGTGCCTGGATGGAGGGGAGGAACTATGGCTACACCTTC.

This sequence joins TRBV5-1 and TRBJ2-7; no definite D call. The germline V and J ends were trimmed by 5 bases and 0 bases, with 12 bases remaining between them. This CDR3 contains 14 residues. Germline CDR1 is SGHRS and CDR2 is YFSETQ. DNA of the CDR3: TGCGCCAGCAGAACCACTTTCCGCTCCTACGAGCAGTACTTC. It yields the protein CASRTTFRSYEQYF.

V usage is TRBV9 and J usage is TRBJ1-3; no firm D call. Trimming removed 0 bases at V and 4 bases at J, with 20 bases between. This CDR3 spans 18 amino acids. Germline V lookup: CDR1 SGDLS, CDR2 YYNGEE. This CDR3 is CASSVEGVAALLGNTIYF. Written as DNA, the CDR3 is TGTGCCAGCAGCGTAGAGGGTGTGGCAGCCCTGCTGGGAAACACCATATATTTT.

The chain is built from TRBV9 and TRBJ2-3; 11 bases agree with TRBD2. CDR1 SGDLS and CDR2 YYNGEE come from the germline V gene. The V segment lost 2 bases and the J segment 8 bases; nucleotides outside the gene matches: 7. The CDR3 is 15 residues long. CDR3 loop: CASSVGTSGTGTQYF. The CDR3 DNA sequence: TGTGCCAGCAGCGTGGGGACTAGCGGCACGGGTACGCAGTATTTT. Using reference TRBV9 and TRBJ2-3 for the parts outside the CDR3, the full variable domain is DSGVTQTPKHLITATGQRVTLRCSPRSGDLSVYWYQQSLDQGLQFLIQYYNGEERAKGNILERFSAQQFPDLHSELNLSSLELGDSALYFCASSVGTSGTGTQYFGPGTRLTVL.

The rearrangement uses TRBV5-1 and TRBJ2-3; maybe TRBD1 (5 bases). The length of the CDR3 is 12 residues. Per germline, CDR1 SGHRS and CDR2 YFSETQ. V lost 2 bases, J lost 4 bases, and 5 bases lay in between. The CDR3 bases are TGCGCCAGCAGCTTCAGGGCAGATACGCAGTATTTT. It encodes CASSFRADTQYF.

V usage is TRBV30 and J usage is TRBJ1-1; D is undetermined. This CDR3 has 13 residues. V gave up 4 bases and J gave up 1 base, with 10 bases separating them. Per germline, CDR1 GTSNPN and CDR2 SVGIG (reference sequence). CDR3 coding DNA: TGTGCCTGGATGGGGTCCAGGAACACTGAAGCTTTCTTT. Amino acid sequence: CAWMGSRNTEAFF. Supplemented by reference TRBV30 and TRBJ1-1, the full variable domain reads SQTIHQWPATLVQPVGSPLSLECTVEGTSNPNLYWYRQAAGRGLQLLFYSVGIGQISSEVPQNLSASRPQDRQFILSSKKLLLSDSGFYLCAWMGSRNTEAFFGQGTRLTVV.

The J gene is TRBJ2-6, the V gene TRBV30; 9 bases fit TRBD1. The junction had 1 base not matched to a gene; V was cut back by 5 bases and J by 2 bases. The CDR3 extends over 14 amino acids. Germline CDR1 reads GTSNPN; CDR2 reads SVGIG (reference sequence). In DNA, the CDR3 is TGTGCCTGGGGACAGGGGACTGGGGCCAACGTCCTGACTTTC. Its protein is CAWGQGTGANVLTF.

CDR3 protein: CASSANRGTDTQYF. The CDR3 region has the DNA TGTGCCAGCAGTGCCAACAGGGGTACAGATACGCAGTATTTT. V gene TRBV25-1 combines with J gene TRBJ2-3; 7 positions match TRBD1. Germline lookup yields CDR1 MGHDK and CDR2 SYGVNS. The ends lost 4 bases at V and 3 bases at J; junction bases unmatched: 4. The CDR3 loop spans 14 amino acids.

The rearrangement joins TRBV29-1 to TRBJ2-3; TRBD2 aligns across 7 bases. The germline V gene encodes CDR1 SQVTM and CDR2 ANQGSEA. The CDR3 contains 15 residues. The V and J ends lost 0 bases and 1 base, in that order; junction bases with no gene match: 4. This CDR3 is CSVEDLRGGTDTQYF. CDR3 nucleotides: TGCAGCGTTGAAGATCTTCGGGGGGGCACAGATACGCAGTATTTT.

CDR3: CASSVGLVDYEQYF. As DNA, the CDR3 is TGTGCCAGCAGCGTAGGTCTGGTAGACTACGAGCAGTACTTC. The gene calls are TRBV9 and TRBJ2-7, with D unresolved. Per the germline V gene, CDR1 is SGDLS and CDR2 is YYNGEE. The ends were cut back, 0 bases at V and 3 bases at J, with 10 bases in the middle. This CDR3 has 14 amino acids.

J is TRBJ1-2 and V is TRBV2, with unresolved D. The CDR3 spans 16 residues. The V and J ends lost 1 base and 0 bases respectively, with 12 bases between them. Germline V CDR1 and CDR2: SNHLY, FYNNEI. In nucleotides, the CDR3 is TGTGCCAGCAGTGAAGGTCCCGACACGACTAACTATGGCTACACCTTC. Translation: CASSEGPDTTNYGYTF.

V gene TRBV30 combines with J gene TRBJ1-4, with unresolved D. This CDR3 is built from 15 residues. Between the trimmed V and J ends, which lost 0 bases and 8 bases, there was a span of 16 bases. CDR1 and CDR2 (germline): GTSNPN, SVGIG (reference sequence). CDR3 DNA sequence: TGTGCCTGGAGTGTAACACAGCGACGGGAGGAAAAACTGTTTTTT. The encoded protein is CAWSVTQRREEKLFF.

This chain links TRBV2 with TRBJ2-2; 9 bases align to TRBD1. The length of the CDR3 is 16 residues. With 4 bases clipped from V and 2 bases from J, the junction kept 5 bases outside the gene matches. Germline V gene lookup returns CDR1 SNHLY and CDR2 FYNNEI. The CDR3 is CASSVRDRENTGELFF. CDR3 DNA: TGTGCCAGCAGTGTACGGGACAGGGAAAACACCGGGGAGCTGTTTTTT.

The CDR3: CASSAAGTGIETQYF. The CDR3 coding sequence is TGTGCCAGCAGTGCCGCCGGGACAGGAATAGAGACCCAGTACTTC. The chain joins TRBV2 to TRBJ2-5, with 8 bases aligning to TRBD1. Germline lookup yields CDR1 SNHLY and CDR2 FYNNEI. V lost 4 bases and J lost 4; bases outside the gene matches: 8. This CDR3 is built from 15 residues.

This chain uses TRBV30 with TRBJ2-5, with 13 bases lining up with TRBD2. CDR3 length: 15 amino acids. The V gene's germline CDR1 is GTSNPN and CDR2 SVGIG (reference sequence). Trimming cost V 4 bases and J 10 bases; bases outside gene matches: 12. Here the CDR3 reads CAWTPGTSGAGGQYF. In DNA form, the CDR3 reads TGTGCCTGGACCCCCGGGACTAGCGGGGCAGGGGGCCAGTACTTC. The whole variable domain, filled in from reference TRBV30 and TRBJ2-5, reads SQTIHQWPATLVQPVGSPLSLECTVEGTSNPNLYWYRQAAGRGLQLLFYSVGIGQISSEVPQNLSASRPQDRQFILSSKKLLLSDSGFYLCAWTPGTSGAGGQYFGPGTRLLVL.

The rearrangement joins TRBV2 to TRBJ2-1, with D possibly matching TRBD2 (6 bases). V gave up 8 bases and J gave up 0 bases, with 11 bases separating them. The CDR3 covers 14 residues. Germline V lookup: CDR1 SNHLY, CDR2 FYNNEI. CDR3 sequence: CASGDWRSYNEQFF. CDR3 in DNA: TGTGCCAGCGGGGACTGGCGCTCCTACAATGAGCAGTTCTTC.

The gene calls are TRBV28 and TRBJ2-5, with D possibly matching TRBD1 (6 bases). The CDR3 length is 16 residues. V lost 5 bases, J lost 5 bases, and 21 bases lay in between. Germline V gene data show CDR1 as MDHEN and CDR2 as SYDVKM. The chain's CDR3 is CASSGRSAGEFETQYF. The CDR3 DNA reads TGTGCCAGCAGTGGCCGGTCGGCAGGGGAATTTGAGACCCAGTACTTC.